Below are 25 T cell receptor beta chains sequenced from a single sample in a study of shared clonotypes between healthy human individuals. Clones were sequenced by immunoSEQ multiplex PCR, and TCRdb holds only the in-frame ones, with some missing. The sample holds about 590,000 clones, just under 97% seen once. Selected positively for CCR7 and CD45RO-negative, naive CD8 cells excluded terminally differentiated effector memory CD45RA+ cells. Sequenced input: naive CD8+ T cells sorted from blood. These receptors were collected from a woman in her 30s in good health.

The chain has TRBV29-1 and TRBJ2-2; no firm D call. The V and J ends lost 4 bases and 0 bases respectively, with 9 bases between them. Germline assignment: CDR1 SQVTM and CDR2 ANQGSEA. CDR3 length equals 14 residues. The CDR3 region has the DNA TGCAGCGTTGGGGCCCCTGCGAACACCGGGGAGCTGTTTTTT. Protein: CSVGAPANTGELFF.

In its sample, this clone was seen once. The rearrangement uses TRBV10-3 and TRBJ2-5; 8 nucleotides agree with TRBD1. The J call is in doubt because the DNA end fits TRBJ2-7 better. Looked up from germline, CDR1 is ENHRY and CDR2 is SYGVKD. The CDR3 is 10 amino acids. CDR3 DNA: TGTGCCAAACAGGGGGACGAGCAGTACTTC. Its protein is CAKQGDEQYF.

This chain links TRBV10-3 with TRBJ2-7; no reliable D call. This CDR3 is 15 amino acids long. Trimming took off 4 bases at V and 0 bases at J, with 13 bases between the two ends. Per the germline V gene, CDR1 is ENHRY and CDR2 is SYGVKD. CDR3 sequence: CAISVDGSSSYEQYF. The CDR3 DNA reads TGTGCCATCAGTGTGGACGGATCGAGCTCCTACGAGCAGTACTTC.

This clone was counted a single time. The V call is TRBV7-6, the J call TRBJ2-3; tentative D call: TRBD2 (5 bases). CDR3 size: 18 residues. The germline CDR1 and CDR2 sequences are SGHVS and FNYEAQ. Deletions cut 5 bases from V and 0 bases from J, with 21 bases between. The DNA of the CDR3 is TGTGCCAGCAGCCCCGTGTCCCCCAGCGGCTACAGCACAGATACGCAGTATTTT. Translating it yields CASSPVSPSGYSTDTQYF.

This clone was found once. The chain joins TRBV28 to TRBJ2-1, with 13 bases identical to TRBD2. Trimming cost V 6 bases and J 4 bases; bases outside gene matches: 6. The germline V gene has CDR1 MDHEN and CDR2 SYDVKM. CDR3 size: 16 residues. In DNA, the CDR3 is TGTGCCAGCAGCCCGGGACTAGCGGGATTATACAATGAGCAGTTCTTC. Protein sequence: CASSPGLAGLYNEQFF.

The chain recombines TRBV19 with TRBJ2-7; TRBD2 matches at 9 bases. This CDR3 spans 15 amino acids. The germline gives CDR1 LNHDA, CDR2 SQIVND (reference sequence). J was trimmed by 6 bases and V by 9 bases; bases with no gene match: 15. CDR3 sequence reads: CASQVGSGSVPEQYF. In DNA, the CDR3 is TGTGCCAGCCAGGTAGGTAGCGGGAGCGTACCCGAGCAGTACTTC. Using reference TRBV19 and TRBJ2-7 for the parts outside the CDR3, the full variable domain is DGGITQSPKYLFRKEGQNVTLSCEQNLNHDAMYWYRQDPGQGLRLIYYSQIVNDFQKGDIAEGYSVSREKKESFPLTVTSAQKNPTAFYLCASQVGSGSVPEQYFGPGTRLTVT.

CDR3 sequence: CASSPPPARNTEAFF. CDR3 DNA: TGCGCCAGCAGCCCCCCCCCGGCGCGAAACACTGAAGCTTTCTTT. The chain joins TRBV4-1 to TRBJ1-1, with D uncertain. This CDR3 is 15 amino acids long. Per the germline V gene, CDR1 is MGHRA and CDR2 is YSYEKL. Trimming took off 4 bases at V and 2 bases at J, with 14 bases between the two ends.

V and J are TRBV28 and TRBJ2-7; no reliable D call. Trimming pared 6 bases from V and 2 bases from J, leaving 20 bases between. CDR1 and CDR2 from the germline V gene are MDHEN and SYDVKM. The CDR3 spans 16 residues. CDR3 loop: CASSSTNWNKPYEQYF. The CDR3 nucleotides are TGTGCCAGCAGCTCAACGAACTGGAATAAACCCTACGAGCAGTACTTC. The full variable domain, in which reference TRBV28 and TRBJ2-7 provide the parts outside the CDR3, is DVKVTQSSRYLVKRTGEKVFLECVQDMDHENMFWYRQDPGLGLRLIYFSYDVKMKEKGDIPEGYSVSREKKERFSLILESASTNQTSMYLCASSSTNWNKPYEQYFGPGTRLTVT.

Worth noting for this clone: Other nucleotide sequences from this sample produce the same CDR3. The CDR3 sequence is CASSDSSYEQYF. The CDR3 DNA sequence: TGTGCCAGCAGTGACAGTTCCTACGAGCAGTACTTC. V and J are TRBV28 and TRBJ2-7; possibly TRBD1 for D (5 bases). V lost 5 bases and J lost 1, with 6 bases in between. CDR3 length: 12 amino acids. Looked up from germline, CDR1 is MDHEN and CDR2 is SYDVKM.

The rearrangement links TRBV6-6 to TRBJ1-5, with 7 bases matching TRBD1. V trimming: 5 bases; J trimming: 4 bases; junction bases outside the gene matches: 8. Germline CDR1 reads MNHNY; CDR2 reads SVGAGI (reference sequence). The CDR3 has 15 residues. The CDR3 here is CASSATGWINQPQHF. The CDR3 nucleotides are TGTGCCAGCAGTGCGACAGGGTGGATTAATCAGCCCCAGCATTTT.

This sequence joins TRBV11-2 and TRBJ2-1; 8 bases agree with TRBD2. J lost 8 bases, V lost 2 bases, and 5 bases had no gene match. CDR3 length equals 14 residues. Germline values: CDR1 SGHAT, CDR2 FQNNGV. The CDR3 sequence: CASSLSGSYYEQFF. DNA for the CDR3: TGTGCCAGCAGCTTAAGCGGGAGCTATTATGAGCAGTTCTTC.

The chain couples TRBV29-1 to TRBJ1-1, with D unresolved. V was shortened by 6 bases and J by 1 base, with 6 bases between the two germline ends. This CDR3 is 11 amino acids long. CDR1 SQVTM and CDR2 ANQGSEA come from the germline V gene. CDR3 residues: CSVAENTEAFF. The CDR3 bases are TGCAGCGTGGCGGAGAACACTGAAGCTTTCTTT.

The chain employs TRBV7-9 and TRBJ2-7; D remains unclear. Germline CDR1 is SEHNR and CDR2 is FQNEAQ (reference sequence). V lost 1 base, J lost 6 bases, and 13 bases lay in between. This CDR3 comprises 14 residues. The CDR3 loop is CASSLGGNALEQYF. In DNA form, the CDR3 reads TGTGCCAGCAGCTTAGGAGGAAACGCCCTCGAGCAGTACTTC.

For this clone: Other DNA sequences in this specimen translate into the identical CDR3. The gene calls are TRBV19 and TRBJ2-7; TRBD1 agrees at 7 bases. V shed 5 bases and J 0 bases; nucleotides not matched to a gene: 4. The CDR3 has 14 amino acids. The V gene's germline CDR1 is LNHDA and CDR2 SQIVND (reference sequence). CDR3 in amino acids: CASSDRVPSYEQYF. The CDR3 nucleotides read TGTGCCAGTAGTGACAGGGTTCCCTCCTACGAGCAGTACTTC. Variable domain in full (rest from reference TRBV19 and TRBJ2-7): DGGITQSPKYLFRKEGQNVTLSCEQNLNHDAMYWYRQDPGQGLRLIYYSQIVNDFQKGDIAEGYSVSREKKESFPLTVTSAQKNPTAFYLCASSDRVPSYEQYFGPGTRLTVT.

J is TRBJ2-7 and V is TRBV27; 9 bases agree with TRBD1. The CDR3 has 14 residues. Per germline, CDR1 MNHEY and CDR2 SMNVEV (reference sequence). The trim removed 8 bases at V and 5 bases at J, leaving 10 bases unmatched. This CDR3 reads CASARGQGDNEQYF. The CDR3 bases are TGTGCCAGCGCTAGGGGACAGGGAGACAACGAGCAGTACTTC.

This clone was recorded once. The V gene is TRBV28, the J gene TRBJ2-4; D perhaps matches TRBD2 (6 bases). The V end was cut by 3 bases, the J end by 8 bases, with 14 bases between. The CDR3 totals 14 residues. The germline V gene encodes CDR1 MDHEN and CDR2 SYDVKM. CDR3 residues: CASSFLAREDIQYF. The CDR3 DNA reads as TGTGCCAGCAGTTTCCTAGCCAGGGAGGACATTCAGTACTTC.

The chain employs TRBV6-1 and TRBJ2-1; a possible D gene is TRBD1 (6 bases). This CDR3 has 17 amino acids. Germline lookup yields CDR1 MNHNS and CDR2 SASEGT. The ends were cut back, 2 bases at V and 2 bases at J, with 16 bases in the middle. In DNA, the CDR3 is TGTGCCAGCAGTGAAACCCCTTTAGGGGGTGCCTACAATGAGCAGTTCTTC. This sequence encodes CASSETPLGGAYNEQFF.

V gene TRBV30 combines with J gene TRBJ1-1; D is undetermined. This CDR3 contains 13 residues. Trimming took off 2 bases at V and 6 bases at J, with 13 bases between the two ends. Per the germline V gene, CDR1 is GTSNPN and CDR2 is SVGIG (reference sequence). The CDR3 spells CAWSITPFSEAFF. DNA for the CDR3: TGTGCCTGGAGTATAACTCCATTCTCTGAAGCTTTCTTT.

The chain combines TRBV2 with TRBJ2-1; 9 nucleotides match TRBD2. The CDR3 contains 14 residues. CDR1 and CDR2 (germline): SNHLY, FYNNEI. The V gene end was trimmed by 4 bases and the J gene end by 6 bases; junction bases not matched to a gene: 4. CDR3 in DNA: TGTGCCAGCAGTGTGGCGGGAGGGGGCAATGAGCAGTTCTTC. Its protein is CASSVAGGGNEQFF.

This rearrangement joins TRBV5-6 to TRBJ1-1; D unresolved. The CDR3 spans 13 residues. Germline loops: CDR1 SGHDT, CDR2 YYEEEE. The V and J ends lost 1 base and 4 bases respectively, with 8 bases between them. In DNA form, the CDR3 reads TGTGCCAGCAGCTTGTTGGAGGGCACTGAAGCTTTCTTT. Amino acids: CASSLLEGTEAFF. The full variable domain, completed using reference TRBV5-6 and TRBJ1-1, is DAGVTQSPTHLIKTRGQQVTLRCSPKSGHDTVSWYQQALGQGPQFIFQYYEEEERQRGNFPDRFSGHQFPNYSSELNVNALLLGDSALYLCASSLLEGTEAFFGQGTRLTVV.

Written as DNA, the CDR3 is TGTGCCAGTAGTAACGGGGTCACTTTCTACGAGCAGTACTTC. This codes for CASSNGVTFYEQYF. The rearrangement links TRBV19 to TRBJ2-7; a possible D gene is TRBD2 (5 bases). This CDR3 has 14 amino acids. Trimming took off 4 bases at V and 3 bases at J, with 13 bases between the two ends. Germline loops: CDR1 LNHDA, CDR2 SQIVND (reference sequence). Based on the CDR3 plus reference TRBV19 and TRBJ2-7, the full variable domain is DGGITQSPKYLFRKEGQNVTLSCEQNLNHDAMYWYRQDPGQGLRLIYYSQIVNDFQKGDIAEGYSVSREKKESFPLTVTSAQKNPTAFYLCASSNGVTFYEQYFGPGTRLTVT.

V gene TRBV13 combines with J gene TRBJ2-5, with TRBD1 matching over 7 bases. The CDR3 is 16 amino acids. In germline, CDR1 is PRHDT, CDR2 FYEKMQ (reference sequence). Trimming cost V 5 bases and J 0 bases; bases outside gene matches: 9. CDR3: CASSLSGTAYQETQYF. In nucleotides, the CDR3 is TGTGCCAGCAGCCTCTCCGGGACAGCATACCAAGAGACCCAGTACTTC.

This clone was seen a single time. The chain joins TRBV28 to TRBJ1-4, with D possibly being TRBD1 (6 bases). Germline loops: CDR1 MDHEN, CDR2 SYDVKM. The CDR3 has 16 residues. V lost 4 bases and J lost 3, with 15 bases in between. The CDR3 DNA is TGTGCCAGCAGTTCGGTAACAGGGTTGGCTAATGAAAAACTGTTTTTT. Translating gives CASSSVTGLANEKLFF.

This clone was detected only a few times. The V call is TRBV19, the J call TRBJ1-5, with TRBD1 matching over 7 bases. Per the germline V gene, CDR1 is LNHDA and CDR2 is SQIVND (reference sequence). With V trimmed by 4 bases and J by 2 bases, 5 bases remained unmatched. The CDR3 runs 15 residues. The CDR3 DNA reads TGTGCCAGTAGTAACGATGGGACAGGCAATCAGCCCCAGCATTTT. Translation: CASSNDGTGNQPQHF.

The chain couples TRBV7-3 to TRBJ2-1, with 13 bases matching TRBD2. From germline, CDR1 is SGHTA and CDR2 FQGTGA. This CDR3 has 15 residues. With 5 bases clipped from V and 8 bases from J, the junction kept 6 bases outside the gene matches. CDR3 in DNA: TGTGCCAGCAGCCAACTAGCGGGAGGGTGGGATGAGCAGTTCTTC. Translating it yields CASSQLAGGWDEQFF.